These 12 T cell receptor beta chains were sequenced from one sample in a study of shared clonotypes between healthy human individuals. Libraries were prepared by immunoSEQ multiplex PCR; TCRdb keeps only in-frame clonotypes and omits some of them. This table has around 720,000 clones, 73% appearing once. Sequenced sample: memory CD4+ T cells sorted from blood. As to subset: CD45RA-negative fraction. The receptors originated from a woman aged 30 to 39 in good health.

This clone was counted many times. This chain connects TRBV29-1 to TRBJ2-1; no firm D call. CDR3 size: 13 residues. Trimming shortened V by 2 bases and J by 16 bases, and 21 bases separated the two germline ends. Germline values: CDR1 SQVTM, CDR2 ANQGSEA. The CDR3 here is CSVELHGRTIGFF. The CDR3 bases are TGCAGCGTTGAACTCCACGGACGAACGATCGGTTTCTTC.

V and J are TRBV7-2 and TRBJ1-5; possible D gene TRBD1, 5 bases. Between the trimmed V and J ends, which lost 2 bases and 7 bases, there was a span of 12 bases. The CDR3 consists of 14 residues. In germline, CDR1 is SGHTA, CDR2 FQGNSA. CDR3 region: CASSLYGANQPQHF. The CDR3 DNA is TGTGCCAGCAGCTTATACGGGGCAAACCAGCCCCAGCATTTT.

This clone was seen a handful of times. The V gene is TRBV19, the J gene TRBJ2-7, with a weak D call TRBD2 (5 bases). Trimming took 7 bases from V and 5 from J, leaving 15 bases between them. The CDR3 is 13 amino acids. Looked up from germline, CDR1 is LNHDA and CDR2 is SQIVND (reference sequence). The CDR3 spells CASNSRSGDEQYF. In DNA, the CDR3 is TGTGCCAGTAATTCCCGGAGCGGCGACGAGCAGTACTTC.

The V call is TRBV27, the J call TRBJ2-5, with 7 positions matching TRBD1. Germline loops: CDR1 MNHEY, CDR2 SMNVEV (reference sequence). This CDR3 has 14 amino acids. Trimming removed 3 bases from V and 7 bases from J; junction bases left unmatched: 8. The CDR3 region is CASSFLDRAGTQYF. DNA for the CDR3: TGTGCCAGCAGTTTCCTCGACAGGGCCGGGACCCAGTACTTC.

The chain employs TRBV5-1 and TRBJ1-5; 10 bases are a match to TRBD1. The V segment lost 4 bases and the J segment 6 bases; nucleotides outside the gene matches: 4. CDR1 is SGHRS and CDR2 is YFSETQ in the germline V gene. CDR3 length: 14 amino acids. The CDR3 here is CASSQGTGAQPQHF. The CDR3 region has the DNA TGCGCCAGCAGCCAAGGGACAGGGGCTCAGCCCCAGCATTTT.

The CDR3 coding sequence is TGTGCCAGCAGCTTAGGACTAGCGGGAGGGTTGAGGGAGACCCAGTACTTC. Its protein is CASSLGLAGGLRETQYF. The genes are TRBV7-6 and TRBJ2-5; 14 nucleotides match TRBD2. The length of the CDR3 is 17 residues. Losses at the gene ends were 1 base for V and 5 bases for J; bases not matched to a gene: 6. CDR1 and CDR2 from the germline V gene are SGHVS and FNYEAQ.

The J gene is TRBJ1-2, the V gene TRBV5-4, with D possibly matching TRBD1 (5 bases). CDR3 length equals 12 residues. Trimming removed 4 bases from V and 10 bases from J, with 14 bases in between. Germline CDR1 is SGHNT and CDR2 is YYREEE (reference sequence). CDR3 amino acids: CASSAPTGLYTF. In DNA form, the CDR3 reads TGTGCCAGCAGCGCCCCTACGGGGCTCTACACCTTC.

The chain uses TRBV27 and TRBJ1-1; D possibly corresponds to TRBD1 (5 bases). This CDR3 has 14 amino acids. Trimming took off 4 bases at V and 4 bases at J, with 13 bases between the two ends. CDR1 is MNHEY and CDR2 is SMNVEV in the germline V gene (reference sequence). DNA of the CDR3: TGTGCCAGCAGTTCTGGGACGGCCGGCACTGAAGCTTTCTTT. Its translation: CASSSGTAGTEAFF.

Here the CDR3 DNA reads TGCAGCTTTCTAGCGGGAGAGTCGAATACGCAGTATTTT. Its translation: CSFLAGESNTQYF. The chain uses TRBV29-1 and TRBJ2-3; 10 positions match TRBD2. The germline V gene encodes CDR1 SQVTM and CDR2 ANQGSEA. This CDR3 is built from 13 residues. V lost 8 bases and J lost 7; bases outside the gene matches: 9.

V and J are TRBV4-1 and TRBJ1-3; D is ambiguous. The CDR3 is made up of 15 amino acids. Trimming took off 0 bases at V and 3 bases at J, with 9 bases between the two ends. Germline CDR1 is MGHRA and CDR2 is YSYEKL. For the CDR3, the DNA is TGCGCCAGCAGCCAAGAACTTCCATATGGAAACACCATATATTTT. It encodes CASSQELPYGNTIYF.

The chain carries TRBV2 and TRBJ1-5; D is unresolved. Germline-derived CDR1 and CDR2 are SNHLY and FYNNEI. V was cut by 4 bases and J by 6 bases, with 16 bases left in between. The CDR3 is 15 residues long. The DNA for the CDR3 is TGTGCCAGCAGTGGATTCGGGGTTTCTCTTCAGCCCCAGCATTTT. The encoded protein is CASSGFGVSLQPQHF. Full variable domain (remainder filled in from reference TRBV2 and TRBJ1-5): EPEVTQTPSHQVTQMGQEVILRCVPISNHLYFYWYRQILGQKVEFLVSFYNNEISEKSEIFDDQFSVERPDGSNFTLKIRSTKLEDSAMYFCASSGFGVSLQPQHFGDGTRLSIL.

The chain links TRBV5-4 to TRBJ2-1, with D uncertain. Germline CDR1 is SGHNT and CDR2 is YYREEE (reference sequence). V gave up 3 bases and J gave up 6 bases, with 10 bases separating them. The CDR3 covers 13 residues. This chain's CDR3 is CASSYWFGNEQFF. CDR3 DNA: TGTGCCAGCAGCTATTGGTTTGGCAATGAGCAGTTCTTC.